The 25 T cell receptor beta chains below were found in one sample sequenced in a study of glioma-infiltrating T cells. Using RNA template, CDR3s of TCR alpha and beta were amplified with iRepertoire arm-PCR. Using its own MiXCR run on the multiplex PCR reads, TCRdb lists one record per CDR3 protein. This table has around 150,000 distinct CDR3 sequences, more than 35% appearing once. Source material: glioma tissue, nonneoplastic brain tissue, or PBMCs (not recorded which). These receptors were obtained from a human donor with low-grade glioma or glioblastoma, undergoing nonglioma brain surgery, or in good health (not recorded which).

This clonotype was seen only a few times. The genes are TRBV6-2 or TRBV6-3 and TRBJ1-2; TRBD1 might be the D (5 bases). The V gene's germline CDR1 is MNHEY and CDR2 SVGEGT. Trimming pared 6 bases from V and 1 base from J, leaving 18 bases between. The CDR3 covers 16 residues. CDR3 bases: TGTGCCAGCAGAACCGGGACTCATGGTAATAACTATGGCTACACCTTC. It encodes CASRTGTHGNNYGYTF.

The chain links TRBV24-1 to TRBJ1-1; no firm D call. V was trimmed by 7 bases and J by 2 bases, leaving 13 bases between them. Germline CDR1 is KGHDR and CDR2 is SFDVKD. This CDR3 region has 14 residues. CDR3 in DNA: TGTGCCACCAGAGGCCGGCAGGCTAACACTGAAGCTTTCTTT. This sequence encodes CATRGRQANTEAFF.

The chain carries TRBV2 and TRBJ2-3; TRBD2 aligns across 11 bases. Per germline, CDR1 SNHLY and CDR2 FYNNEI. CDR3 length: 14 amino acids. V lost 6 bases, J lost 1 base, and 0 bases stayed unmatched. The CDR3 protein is CASRLAGGTDTQYF. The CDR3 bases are TGTGCCAGCAGACTAGCGGGGGGCACAGATACGCAGTATTTT.

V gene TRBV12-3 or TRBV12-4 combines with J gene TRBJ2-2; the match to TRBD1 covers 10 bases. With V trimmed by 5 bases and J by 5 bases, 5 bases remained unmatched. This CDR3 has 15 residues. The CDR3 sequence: CASSPGTGATGELFF. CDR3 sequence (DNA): TGTGCCAGCAGTCCTGGGACAGGGGCTACCGGGGAGCTGTTTTTT.

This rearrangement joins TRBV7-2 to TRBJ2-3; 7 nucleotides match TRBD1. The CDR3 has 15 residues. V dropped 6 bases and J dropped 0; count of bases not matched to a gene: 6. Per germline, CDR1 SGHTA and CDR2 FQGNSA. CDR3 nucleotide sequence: TGTGCCAGCAGATCCGACAGGGCTAGCACAGATACGCAGTATTTT. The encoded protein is CASRSDRASTDTQYF.

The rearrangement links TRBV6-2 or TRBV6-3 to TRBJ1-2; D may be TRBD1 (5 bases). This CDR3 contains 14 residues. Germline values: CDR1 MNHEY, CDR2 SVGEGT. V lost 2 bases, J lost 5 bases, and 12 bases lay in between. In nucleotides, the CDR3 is TGTGCCAGCAGTTACGCATCGGCAGGGTATGGCTACACCTTC. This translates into CASSYASAGYGYTF.

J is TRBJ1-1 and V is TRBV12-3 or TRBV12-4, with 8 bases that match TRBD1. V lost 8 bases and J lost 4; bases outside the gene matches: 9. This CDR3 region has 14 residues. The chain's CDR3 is CASLPGQGGTEAFF. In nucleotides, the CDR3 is TGTGCCAGCCTACCAGGACAGGGTGGCACTGAAGCTTTCTTT.

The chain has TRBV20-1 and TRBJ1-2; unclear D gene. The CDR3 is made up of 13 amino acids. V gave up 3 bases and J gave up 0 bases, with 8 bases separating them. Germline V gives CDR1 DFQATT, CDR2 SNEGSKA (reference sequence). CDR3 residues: CSASPVPNYGYTF. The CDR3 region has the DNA TGCAGTGCTAGCCCAGTCCCTAACTATGGCTACACCTTC.

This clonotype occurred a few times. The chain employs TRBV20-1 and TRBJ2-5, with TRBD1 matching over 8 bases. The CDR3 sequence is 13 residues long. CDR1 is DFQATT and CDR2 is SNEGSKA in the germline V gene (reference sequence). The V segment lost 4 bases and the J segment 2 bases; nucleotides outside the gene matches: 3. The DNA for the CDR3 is TGCAGTGCTACGAGGACAGGGCAAGAGACCCAGTACTTC. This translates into CSATRTGQETQYF.

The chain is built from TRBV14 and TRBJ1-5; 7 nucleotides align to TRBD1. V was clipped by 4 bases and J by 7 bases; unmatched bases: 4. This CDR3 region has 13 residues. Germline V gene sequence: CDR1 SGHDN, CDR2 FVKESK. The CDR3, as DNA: TGTGCCAGCAGCCGGGACAGCTACCAGCCCCAGCATTTT. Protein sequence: CASSRDSYQPQHF.

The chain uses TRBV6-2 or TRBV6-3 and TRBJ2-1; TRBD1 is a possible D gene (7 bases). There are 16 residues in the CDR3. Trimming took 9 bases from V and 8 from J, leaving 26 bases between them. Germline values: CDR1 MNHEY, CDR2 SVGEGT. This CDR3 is CASRRGQGESDHEQFF. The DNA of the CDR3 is TGTGCCAGTAGGAGGGGGCAGGGGGAGAGTGACCATGAGCAGTTCTTC.

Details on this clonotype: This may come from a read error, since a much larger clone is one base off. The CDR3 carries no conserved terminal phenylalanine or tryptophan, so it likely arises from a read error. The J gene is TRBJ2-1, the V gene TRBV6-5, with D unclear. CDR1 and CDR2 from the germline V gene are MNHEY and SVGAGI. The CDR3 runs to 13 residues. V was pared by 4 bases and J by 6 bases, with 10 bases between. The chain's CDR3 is CASSFQLPNEQFS. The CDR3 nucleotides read TGTGCCAGCAGTTTTCAACTACCCAATGAGCAGTTCTCC.

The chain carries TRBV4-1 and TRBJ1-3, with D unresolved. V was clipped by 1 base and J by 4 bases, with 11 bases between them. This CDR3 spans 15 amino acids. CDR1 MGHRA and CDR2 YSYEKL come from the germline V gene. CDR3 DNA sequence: TGCGCCAGCAGCCAAGGTCATGGTGGCGGAAACACCATATATTTT. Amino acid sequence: CASSQGHGGGNTIYF.

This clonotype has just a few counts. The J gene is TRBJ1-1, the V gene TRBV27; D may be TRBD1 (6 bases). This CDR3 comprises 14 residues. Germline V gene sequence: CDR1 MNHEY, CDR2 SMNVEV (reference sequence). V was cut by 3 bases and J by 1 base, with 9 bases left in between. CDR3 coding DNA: TGTGCCAGCAGTTTGGGGACAAGGAACACTGAAGCTTTCTTT. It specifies CASSLGTRNTEAFF.

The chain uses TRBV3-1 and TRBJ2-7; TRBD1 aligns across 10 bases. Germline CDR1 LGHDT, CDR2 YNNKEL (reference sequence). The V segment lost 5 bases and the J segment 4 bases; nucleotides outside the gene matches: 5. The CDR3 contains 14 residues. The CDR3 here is CASSVWTGGYEQYF. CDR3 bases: TGTGCCAGCAGCGTTTGGACAGGGGGATACGAGCAGTACTTC.

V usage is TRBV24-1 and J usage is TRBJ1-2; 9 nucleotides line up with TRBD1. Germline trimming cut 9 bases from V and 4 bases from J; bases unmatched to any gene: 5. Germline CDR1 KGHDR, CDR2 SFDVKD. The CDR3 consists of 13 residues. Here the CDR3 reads CATRQGEGYGYTF. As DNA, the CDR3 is TGTGCCACCCGACAGGGGGAGGGCTATGGCTACACCTTC.

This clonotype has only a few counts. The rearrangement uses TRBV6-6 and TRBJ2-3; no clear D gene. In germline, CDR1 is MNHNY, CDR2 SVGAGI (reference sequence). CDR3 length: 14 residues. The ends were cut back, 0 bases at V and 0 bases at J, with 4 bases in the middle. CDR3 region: CASSYSISTDTQYF. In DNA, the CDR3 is TGTGCCAGCAGTTACTCGATAAGCACAGATACGCAGTATTTT.

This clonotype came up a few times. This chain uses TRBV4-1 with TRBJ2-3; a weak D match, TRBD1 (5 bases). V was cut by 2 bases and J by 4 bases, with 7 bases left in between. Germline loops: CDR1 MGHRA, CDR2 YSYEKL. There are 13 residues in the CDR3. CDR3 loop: CASSQTTADTQYF. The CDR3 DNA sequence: TGCGCCAGCAGCCAAACGACAGCAGATACGCAGTATTTT.

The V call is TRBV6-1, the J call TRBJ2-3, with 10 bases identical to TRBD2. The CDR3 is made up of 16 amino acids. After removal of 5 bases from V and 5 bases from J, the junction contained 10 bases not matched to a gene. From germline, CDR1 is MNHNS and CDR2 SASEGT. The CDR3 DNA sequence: TGTGCCAGCAGTCGGGGCGCTAGCGGGGGAAAAGATACGCAGTATTTT. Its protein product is CASSRGASGGKDTQYF.

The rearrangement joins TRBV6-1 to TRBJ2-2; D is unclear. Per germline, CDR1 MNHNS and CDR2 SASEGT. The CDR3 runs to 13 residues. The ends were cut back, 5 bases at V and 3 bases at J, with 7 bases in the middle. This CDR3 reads CASSRTDTGELFF. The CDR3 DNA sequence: TGTGCCAGCAGTCGGACGGACACCGGGGAGCTGTTTTTT.

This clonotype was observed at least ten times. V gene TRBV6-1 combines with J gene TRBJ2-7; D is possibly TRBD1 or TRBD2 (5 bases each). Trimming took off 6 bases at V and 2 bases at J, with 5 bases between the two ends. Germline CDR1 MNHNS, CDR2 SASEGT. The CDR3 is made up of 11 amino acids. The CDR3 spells CASRGAYEQYF. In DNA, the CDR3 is TGTGCCAGCAGGGGGGCCTACGAGCAGTACTTC.

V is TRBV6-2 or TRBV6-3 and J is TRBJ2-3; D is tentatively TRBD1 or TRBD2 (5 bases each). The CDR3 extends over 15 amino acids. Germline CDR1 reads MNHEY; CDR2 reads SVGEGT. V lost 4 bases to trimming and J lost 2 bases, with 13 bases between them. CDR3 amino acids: CASSSGLGTTDTQYF. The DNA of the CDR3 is TGTGCCAGCAGTTCGGGCCTCGGGACCACAGATACGCAGTATTTT.

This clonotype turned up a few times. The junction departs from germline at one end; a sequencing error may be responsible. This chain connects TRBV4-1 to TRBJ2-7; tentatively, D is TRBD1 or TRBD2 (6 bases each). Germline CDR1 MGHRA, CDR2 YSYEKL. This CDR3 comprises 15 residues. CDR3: CASSHGTGADNEQYF. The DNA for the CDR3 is TGTGCCAGCAGCCATGGCACGGGGGCCGACAACGAGCAGTACTTC.

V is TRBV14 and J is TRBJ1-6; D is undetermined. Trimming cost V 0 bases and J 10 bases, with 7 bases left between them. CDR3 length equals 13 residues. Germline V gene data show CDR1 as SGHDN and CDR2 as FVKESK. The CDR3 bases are TGTGCCAGCAGCCAAGAAATGCGGTCACCCCTCCACTTT. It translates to CASSQEMRSPLHF.

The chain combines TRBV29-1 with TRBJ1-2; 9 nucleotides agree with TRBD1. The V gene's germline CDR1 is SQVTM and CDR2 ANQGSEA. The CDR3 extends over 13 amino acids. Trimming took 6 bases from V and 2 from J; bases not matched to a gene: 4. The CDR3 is CSVRDRENYGYTF. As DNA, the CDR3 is TGCAGCGTACGGGACAGGGAAAACTATGGCTACACCTTC. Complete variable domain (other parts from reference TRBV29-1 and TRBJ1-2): SAVISQKPSRDICQRGTSLTIQCQVDSQVTMMFWYRQQPGQSLTLIATANQGSEATYESGFVIDKFPISRPNLTFSTLTVSNMSPEDSSIYLCSVRDRENYGYTFGSGTRLTVV.